The present TCR beta chain was sequenced within a study of cytomegalovirus exposure and HLA in healthy donors. Study background: There were around 100 million unique TCR beta sequences, drawn from 150 million to 200 million T cells, in an earlier analysis.

The CDR3 consists of 14 residues. CDR1 and CDR2 from the germline V gene are GTSNPN and SVGIG (reference sequence). Deletions cut 3 bases from V and 8 bases from J, with 18 bases between. Nominally healthy donors were sampled, though unrecorded immune exposures were likely. PCR involved 60 Vbeta and 13 Jbeta primers. In the original workflow: The authors later counted 70 million to 80 million unique TCR beta chains, some 11 million of them shared. Sequencing used immunoSEQ multiplex PCR; TCRdb keeps in-frame clones, though not all of them. The V and J calls and the clone size are those of that table, but D and trimming were determined from the DNA. In the table there are around 140,000 clones, more than 7.5% of which are singletons. This clone was seen a few times.

The chain joins TRBV30 to TRBJ2-3; a possible D gene is TRBD2 (5 bases). Sequenced sample: PBMCs. The clonotype originates from a man aged 45-65 years in good health and CMV-seronegative. CDR3 region: CAWSEGNGLRTQYF. For the CDR3, the DNA is TGTGCCTGGAGCGAGGGAAACGGACTGCGTACGCAGTATTTT. Full variable domain (rest looked up from reference TRBV30 and TRBJ2-3): SQTIHQWPATLVQPVGSPLSLECTVEGTSNPNLYWYRQAAGRGLQLLFYSVGIGQISSEVPQNLSASRPQDRQFILSSKKLLLSDSGFYLCAWSEGNGLRTQYFGPGTRLTVL.